What follows are 13 T cell receptor beta chains derived from one specimen sequenced in a study of cytomegalovirus exposure and HLA in healthy donors. With 60 Vbeta and 13 Jbeta primers, the PCR was carried out. TCRdb's copy holds only in-frame clones and misses some; the assay was immunoSEQ multiplex PCR. The sample includes 130,000 or so clones, approximately 8.7% of them seen just once. The sample comprised PBMCs. These receptor sequences come from a man aged 35 to 55 in good health and CMV-seronegative.

This clone was seen more than once but under ten times. V usage is TRBV7-7 and J usage is TRBJ2-1; 7 bases agree with TRBD1. The trim removed 5 bases at V and 0 bases at J, leaving 4 bases unmatched. CDR3 length: 15 residues. CDR1 SSHAT and CDR2 FNYEAQ come from the germline V gene (reference sequence). Here the CDR3 DNA reads TGTGCCAGCAGCGAGGGGGCGGGCTCCTACAATGAGCAGTTCTTC. Translated, it gives CASSEGAGSYNEQFF.

V is TRBV7-9 and J is TRBJ1-2; 9 bases agree with TRBD1. CDR1 is SEHNR and CDR2 is FQNEAQ in the germline V gene (reference sequence). Germline trimming cut 3 bases from V and 8 bases from J; bases unmatched to any gene: 4. This CDR3 is built from 13 residues. Here the CDR3 DNA reads TGTGCCAGCAGCTTGGGACAGGGAGGCGGCTACACCTTC. Residues: CASSLGQGGGYTF.

In this sample, this clone turned up a few times. The rearrangement links TRBV5-4 to TRBJ2-1, with a weak D call TRBD1 (6 bases). V dropped 7 bases and J dropped 0 bases, with 14 bases sitting between them. The V gene's germline CDR1 is SGHNT and CDR2 YYREEE (reference sequence). This CDR3 contains 15 residues. Written as DNA, the CDR3 is TGTGCCAGCTTCAGGGACATAAACTCCTACAATGAGCAGTTCTTC. Protein sequence: CASFRDINSYNEQFF.

The J gene is TRBJ1-2, the V gene TRBV5-5; no clear D. Germline CDR1 reads SGHKS; CDR2 reads YYEKEE (reference sequence). The CDR3 is 15 amino acids. Trimming cost V 4 bases and J 1 base, with 14 bases left between them. CDR3 region: CASSAGLNLNYGYTF. In DNA, the CDR3 is TGTGCCAGCAGCGCTGGGCTGAACCTTAACTATGGCTACACCTTC.

This clone occurred a few times. The chain has TRBV7-7 and TRBJ2-7; perhaps TRBD2 as D (5 bases). V was trimmed by 0 bases and J by 2 bases, leaving 17 bases between them. The germline gives CDR1 SSHAT, CDR2 FNYEAQ (reference sequence). This CDR3 has 17 residues. The chain's CDR3 is CASSLAHGLGFPYEQYF. CDR3 in DNA: TGTGCCAGCAGCTTAGCTCACGGACTGGGATTTCCCTACGAGCAGTACTTC.

The J gene is TRBJ1-4, the V gene TRBV19; TRBD1 aligns across 8 bases. Germline V gene data show CDR1 as LNHDA and CDR2 as SQIVND (reference sequence). V dropped 4 bases and J dropped 7; count of bases not matched to a gene: 2. CDR3 length: 13 residues. The DNA of the CDR3 is TGTGCCAGTAGTACCAGGGGGCGTGAAAAACTGTTTTTT. Its protein product is CASSTRGREKLFF.

This clone has ten or more counts. This sequence joins TRBV4-2 and TRBJ2-3, with 7 positions matching TRBD2. After removal of 1 base from V and 0 bases from J, the junction contained 4 bases not matched to a gene. The CDR3 runs to 16 residues. The germline V gene has CDR1 LGHNA and CDR2 YNFKEQ. CDR3 loop: CASSQGLASSTDTQYF. As DNA, the CDR3 is TGTGCCAGCAGCCAAGGACTAGCCTCTAGCACAGATACGCAGTATTTT.

This clone was seen a handful of times. The CDR3 protein is CASGRTGVREQYF. CDR3 coding DNA: TGTGCCAGCGGCCGGACAGGGGTGAGGGAGCAGTACTTC. This chain links TRBV5-6 with TRBJ2-7; 9 bases map to TRBD1. Trimming at V came to 7 bases and at J to 7 bases, leaving 9 bases not matched to a gene. Germline CDR1 SGHDT, CDR2 YYEEEE. The CDR3 consists of 13 residues.

V and J are TRBV7-6 and TRBJ2-1; 9 positions agree with TRBD2. Germline CDR1 is SGHVS and CDR2 is FNYEAQ. The CDR3 runs to 14 residues. V trimming: 5 bases; J trimming: 8 bases; junction bases outside the gene matches: 7. The chain's CDR3 is CASSEGLAGDEQFF. In DNA form, the CDR3 reads TGTGCCAGCAGCGAGGGACTAGCCGGCGATGAGCAGTTCTTC.

V usage is TRBV7-8 and J usage is TRBJ2-2; D unclear. Germline V CDR1 and CDR2: SGHVS, FQNEAQ. Trimming cost V 1 base and J 0 bases, with 6 bases left between them. This CDR3 has 15 amino acids. Here the CDR3 reads CASSLVSANTGELFF. CDR3 DNA sequence: TGTGCCAGCAGCTTAGTCTCAGCGAACACCGGGGAGCTGTTTTTT.

This clone was detected only a few times. The genes are TRBV10-3 and TRBJ1-2; TRBD1 matches 11 bases. Germline assignment: CDR1 ENHRY and CDR2 SYGVKD. V lost 10 bases, J lost 3 bases, and 4 bases stayed unmatched. CDR3 length: 13 amino acids. The CDR3 loop is CATTGQGDYGYTF. As DNA, the CDR3 is TGTGCCACTACGGGACAGGGGGACTATGGCTACACCTTC.

The chain uses TRBV25-1 and TRBJ1-6; D not certain. This CDR3 is built from 14 residues. Germline CDR1 reads MGHDK; CDR2 reads SYGVNS. Trimming removed 1 base from V and 13 bases from J, with 14 bases in between. The CDR3 DNA reads as TGTGCCAGCAGTGAATTGGACGGAGGGATCCCCCTCCACTTT. Protein product: CASSELDGGIPLHF.

This clone was seen more than once but under ten times. The chain is built from TRBV6-5 and TRBJ1-2, with D possibly TRBD1 on 5 matching bases. CDR1 is MNHEY and CDR2 is SVGAGI in the germline V gene. The CDR3 is 14 residues long. V lost 5 bases and J 4 bases, leaving 14 bases between the germline ends. This CDR3 reads CASSQGLDFYGYTF. Written as DNA, the CDR3 is TGTGCCAGCAGTCAGGGCCTCGATTTCTATGGCTACACCTTC.